A few counts support the clone carrying this TCR beta chain. This record comes from a study of blood T cells in healthy people across ages. Each sample yielded at least 6 million isolated PBMCs. Then a second PCR, running roughly 7 to 11 cycles, was carried out with a sample-barcoded 5' primer and a J-beta primer mix. Each of the samples gave a minimum of 2.5 million paired-end reads that contained CDR3. TCRdb redid the calling of the 5' RACE reads with MiXCR, one entry per CDR3 protein. The sample holds fewer than 900,000 distinct CDR3 sequences; about 37% are singletons and the top ten take under 15%. The sequenced sample was blood. The receptor was isolated from a man aged 18 to 35 in good health.

The CDR3 DNA is TGTGCCAGCAGCCCCGGTGGCGGTAAAAATGAAAAACTGTTTTTT. Residues: CASSPGGGKNEKLFF. V gene TRBV7-2 combines with J gene TRBJ1-4; no clear D gene. V was clipped by 5 bases and J by 5 bases, with 15 bases between them. This CDR3 has 15 residues. CDR1 and CDR2 from the germline V gene are SGHTA and FQGNSA.